The 24 T cell receptor beta chains below come from one sample, sequenced in a study of blood T cell repertoires in COVID-19. Sequenced by immunoSEQ multiplex PCR; TCRdb stores in-frame clones only, minus some. The sample shows about 140,000 clones, approximately 89% of them seen only once. Sequencing input: peripheral blood. The receptors here all came from a human donor in a cohort sampled during active COVID-19.

The chain links TRBV6-6 to TRBJ2-5; TRBD1 matches 7 bases. Trimming at V came to 2 bases and at J to 5 bases, leaving 8 bases not matched to a gene. This CDR3 comprises 15 residues. CDR1 and CDR2 (germline): MNHNY, SVGAGI (reference sequence). The CDR3 spells CASSYLGQADETQYF. CDR3 in DNA: TGTGCCAGCAGTTACCTCGGACAGGCCGACGAGACCCAGTACTTC.

The sample holds a few counts of this clone. The rearrangement uses TRBV5-8 and TRBJ2-7, with D possibly being TRBD1 (6 bases). Germline loops: CDR1 SGHTS, CDR2 YDEGEE. V dropped 6 bases and J dropped 2 bases, with 6 bases sitting between them. CDR3 length: 11 residues. The CDR3 nucleotides read TGTGCCAGCACAGGGGCCTACGAGCAGTACTTC. Its protein product is CASTGAYEQYF.

This clone is a singleton in its sample. V gene TRBV7-9 combines with J gene TRBJ1-1; 7 nucleotides align to TRBD1. The CDR3 sequence is 13 residues long. Germline V lookup: CDR1 SEHNR, CDR2 FQNEAQ (reference sequence). Unmatched junction bases numbered 5, after V lost 5 bases and J lost 5 bases. CDR3: CASSPRGRTEAFF. The CDR3, as DNA: TGTGCCAGCAGCCCCAGGGGGAGGACTGAAGCTTTCTTT.

The chain employs TRBV6-4 and TRBJ2-7, with a possible D match to TRBD2 (7 bases). This CDR3 is built from 13 residues. Per the germline V gene, CDR1 is MRHNA and CDR2 is SNTAGT. The V end lost 3 bases, the J end lost 3 bases, and 9 bases lay between the germline ends. CDR3 coding DNA: TGTGCCAGCAGTGAGAGGGGGGGCTACGAGCAGTACTTC. Amino acids: CASSERGGYEQYF.

In this sample, this clone turned up once. The V call is TRBV18, the J call TRBJ1-5; D gene unclear. The CDR3 has 16 residues. The V gene lost 0 bases and the J gene lost 0 bases, with 9 bases spanning the gap. Germline CDR1 KGHSH, CDR2 LQKENI. The CDR3 region has the DNA TGTGCCAGCTCACCACCGCCAGGCTATAGCAATCAGCCCCAGCATTTT. Protein product: CASSPPPGYSNQPQHF.

The rearrangement uses TRBV29-1 and TRBJ2-7; maybe TRBD1 (6 bases). V was pared by 6 bases and J by 3 bases, with 15 bases between. The CDR3 has 13 residues. CDR1 is SQVTM and CDR2 is ANQGSEA in the germline V gene. For the CDR3, the DNA is TGCAGCGTCCCCGGGACATTTGGCTACGAGCAGTACTTC. Translating it yields CSVPGTFGYEQYF.

The rearrangement links TRBV29-1 to TRBJ2-3; D is perhaps TRBD1 (5 bases). The germline V gene has CDR1 SQVTM and CDR2 ANQGSEA. The V end was cut by 1 base, the J end by 1 base, with 9 bases between. This CDR3 is built from 14 residues. CDR3 amino acids: CSVEGTSGTDTQYF. CDR3 bases: TGCAGCGTTGAAGGGACATCTGGCACAGATACGCAGTATTTT.

This chain uses TRBV18 with TRBJ2-4; D is perhaps TRBD2 (6 bases). Per germline, CDR1 KGHSH and CDR2 LQKENI. CDR3 length: 15 residues. V was clipped by 1 base and J by 8 bases, with 15 bases between them. The CDR3 DNA reads TGTGCCAGCTCACCACGGCCTTACGGAGGGGACATTCAGTACTTC. Its protein is CASSPRPYGGDIQYF.

The chain links TRBV7-3 to TRBJ2-3; 9 positions agree with TRBD1. Trimming took 0 bases from V and 4 from J; bases not matched to a gene: 11. Germline CDR1 and CDR2: SGHTA and FQGTGA. There are 18 residues in the CDR3. CDR3 sequence reads: CASSLTLGTGIGADTQYF. The CDR3 DNA reads TGTGCCAGCAGCTTAACCCTTGGGACAGGGATAGGGGCAGATACGCAGTATTTT.

The V gene is TRBV7-9, the J gene TRBJ1-5; D gene ambiguous. The CDR3 has 14 amino acids. The germline V and J ends were trimmed by 3 bases and 3 bases, with 9 bases remaining between them. The V gene's germline CDR1 is SEHNR and CDR2 FQNEAQ (reference sequence). The DNA for the CDR3 is TGTGCCAGCAGCTTCCCAGGCCCCAATCAGCCCCAGCATTTT. Residues: CASSFPGPNQPQHF.

This clone has only one observation. The chain links TRBV3-1 (or the pseudogene TRBV3-2) to TRBJ1-2, with a possible D match to TRBD1 (6 bases). CDR1 is LGHDT and CDR2 is YNNKEL in the germline V gene (reference sequence). Deletions cut 7 bases from V and 8 bases from J, with 14 bases between. The CDR3 contains 12 residues. DNA of the CDR3: TGTGCCAGCAACCTTGCGGGGGCCGGCTACACCTTC. This translates into CASNLAGAGYTF.

In regard to this clone: The junction departs from germline at one end; a sequencing error may be responsible. The chain is built from TRBV6-1 and TRBJ1-2; D uncertain. The CDR3 has 13 residues. CDR1 and CDR2 (germline): MNHNS, SASEGT. CDR3 sequence (DNA): TGTGCCAGCAGGGAAGACGGTTCCCCTGGCTACACCTTC. This gives the protein CASREDGSPGYTF.

The rearrangement links TRBV7-9 to TRBJ1-3; no clear D gene. The germline V gene has CDR1 SEHNR and CDR2 FQNEAQ (reference sequence). The CDR3 loop spans 14 amino acids. Trimming pared 4 bases from V and 8 bases from J, leaving 15 bases between. This chain's CDR3 is CASSSRFHLHTIYF. In DNA form, the CDR3 reads TGTGCCAGCAGCTCGCGATTTCACCTACACACCATATATTTT.

The DNA of the CDR3 is TGTGCCAGCAGTGAGGCCGGAGGGGCCACTGAAGCTTTCTTT. This gives the protein CASSEAGGATEAFF. V gene TRBV2 combines with J gene TRBJ1-1, with a tentative D call TRBD1 (5 bases). The ends were cut back, 3 bases at V and 4 bases at J, with 12 bases in the middle. The CDR3 runs 14 residues. In germline, CDR1 is SNHLY, CDR2 FYNNEI.

The chain joins TRBV7-2 to TRBJ2-3, with TRBD2 matching 14 bases. CDR3 length equals 15 residues. V was pared by 4 bases and J by 4 bases, with 1 base of the junction left unmatched. The germline V gene has CDR1 SGHTA and CDR2 FQGNSA. CDR3 nucleotide sequence: TGTGCCAGCAGCTGGGGACTAGCGGGGGCAGATACGCAGTATTTT. Encoded protein: CASSWGLAGADTQYF.

This clone appeared a single time. This chain links TRBV5-4 with TRBJ1-1, with D tentatively TRBD1 (5 bases). The germline V and J ends were trimmed by 4 bases and 2 bases, with 15 bases remaining between them. Germline CDR1 SGHNT, CDR2 YYREEE (reference sequence). The CDR3 is made up of 15 amino acids. The CDR3, as DNA: TGTGCCAGCAGCCCAGCAAAGACAGCAAACACTGAAGCTTTCTTT. Encoded protein: CASSPAKTANTEAFF.

This chain connects TRBV19 to TRBJ1-1; possible D gene TRBD1, 5 bases. This CDR3 is 14 amino acids long. Germline V gives CDR1 LNHDA, CDR2 SQIVND (reference sequence). Trimming pared 3 bases from V and 3 bases from J, leaving 11 bases between. The CDR3 DNA reads as TGTGCCAGTAGTATTCAGGGCGGGGACACTGAAGCTTTCTTT. Translating it yields CASSIQGGDTEAFF.

The chain is built from TRBV11-2 and TRBJ2-1; TRBD1 might be the D (5 bases). V was clipped by 0 bases and J by 0 bases, with 6 bases between them. The CDR3 has 15 residues. The germline V gene has CDR1 SGHAT and CDR2 FQNNGV. CDR3 sequence (DNA): TGTGCCAGCAGCTTAGATAGGGGCTCCTACAATGAGCAGTTCTTC. Translation gives CASSLDRGSYNEQFF.

In this sample, this clone turned up once. V is TRBV30 and J is TRBJ1-4, with a weak D call TRBD1 (6 bases). The germline V and J ends were trimmed by 2 bases and 5 bases, with 18 bases remaining between them. CDR1 and CDR2 (germline): GTSNPN, SVGIG (reference sequence). CDR3 length: 16 residues. The CDR3 here is CAWSSPHREGNEKLFF. The CDR3 DNA is TGTGCCTGGAGTTCCCCCCACAGGGAGGGAAATGAAAAACTGTTTTTT.

The V and J genes are TRBV5-1 and TRBJ2-3, with unresolved D. V was trimmed by 0 bases and J by 0 bases, leaving 8 bases between them. The CDR3 length is 15 residues. The germline V gene encodes CDR1 SGHRS and CDR2 YFSETQ. The CDR3 nucleotides are TGCGCCAGCAGCTTGGCTGGGCAGAGCACAGATACGCAGTATTTT. It codes for CASSLAGQSTDTQYF. The variable domain in full, completed from reference TRBV5-1 and TRBJ2-3, reads KAGVTQTPRYLIKTRGQQVTLSCSPISGHRSVSWYQQTPGQGLQFLFEYFSETQRNKGNFPGRFSGRQFSNSRSEMNVSTLELGDSALYLCASSLAGQSTDTQYFGPGTRLTVL.

The rearrangement uses TRBV9 and TRBJ1-2, with D unclear. Deletions cut 0 bases from V and 6 bases from J, with 9 bases between. Germline assignment: CDR1 SGDLS and CDR2 YYNGEE. This CDR3 is built from 13 residues. Written as DNA, the CDR3 is TGTGCCAGCAGCGTAGACGGAGATCATGGCTACACCTTC. This codes for CASSVDGDHGYTF.

The chain recombines TRBV29-1 with TRBJ1-2, with D uncertain. Per the germline V gene, CDR1 is SQVTM and CDR2 is ANQGSEA. V shed 2 bases and J shed 3 bases, with 7 bases lying between them. CDR3 size: 12 residues. CDR3 protein: CSVEWADYGYTF. CDR3 coding DNA: TGCAGCGTTGAATGGGCCGACTATGGCTACACCTTC.

A single count supports this clone. The chain joins TRBV24-1 to TRBJ2-2; D uncertain. CDR1 is KGHDR and CDR2 is SFDVKD in the germline V gene. V was cut by 4 bases and J by 4 bases, with 9 bases left in between. CDR3 length: 14 residues. The CDR3 sequence is CATSDPAGTGELFF. The CDR3 DNA reads as TGTGCCACCAGTGACCCCGCCGGCACCGGGGAGCTGTTTTTT.

The chain links TRBV2 to TRBJ2-7, with a tentative D call TRBD1 (6 bases). This CDR3 is 13 amino acids long. CDR1 and CDR2 (germline): SNHLY, FYNNEI. The V gene lost 6 bases and the J gene lost 0 bases, with 9 bases spanning the gap. The CDR3 DNA reads as TGTGCCAGCAGCGGGACATACTCCTACGAGCAGTACTTC. Residues: CASSGTYSYEQYF.